This passage covers 14 T cell receptor beta chains from one sample sequenced in a study of T cell changes during pregnancy in multiple sclerosis. Generated by immunoSEQ multiplex PCR, the TCRdb table keeps only in-frame clones and is missing some. The sample has some 70,000 clones, 92% seen once. The specimen comprised peripheral blood, sampled in the second trimester of pregnancy. The receptors were sampled from a female donor in good health, enrolled as a control in a pregnancy study.

This clone was detected only a few times. The chain is built from TRBV10-3 and TRBJ1-2, with D maybe TRBD1 (6 bases). This CDR3 comprises 14 residues. Between the trimmed V and J ends, which lost 8 bases and 9 bases, there was a span of 22 bases. Germline V gene lookup returns CDR1 ENHRY and CDR2 SYGVKD. CDR3 sequence reads: CAIATEGGHYSYTF. The CDR3 region has the DNA TGTGCCATCGCCACCGAGGGGGGGCATTATAGCTACACCTTC.

The CDR3 sequence: CASMASATNEQFF. The CDR3 DNA reads TGTGCCAGCATGGCTAGCGCGACCAATGAGCAGTTCTTC. This chain joins TRBV5-6 and TRBJ2-1; the D gene is possibly TRBD2 (6 bases). Germline V gives CDR1 SGHDT, CDR2 YYEEEE. The germline V and J ends were trimmed by 6 bases and 6 bases, with 13 bases remaining between them. The CDR3 extends over 13 amino acids.

The chain joins TRBV29-1 to TRBJ2-3; D call uncertain. Per germline, CDR1 SQVTM and CDR2 ANQGSEA. This CDR3 comprises 13 residues. The germline V and J ends were trimmed by 3 bases and 3 bases, with 10 bases remaining between them. The CDR3 coding sequence is TGCAGCGTTGAGGCTGATTCTACAGATACGCAGTATTTT. Translated: CSVEADSTDTQYF.

The chain joins TRBV28 to TRBJ1-1; possibly TRBD1 for D (6 bases). In germline, CDR1 is MDHEN, CDR2 SYDVKM. The V end was cut by 7 bases, the J end by 4 bases, with 16 bases between. CDR3 length: 14 amino acids. The CDR3 reads CASTTPQGSTEAFF. DNA of the CDR3: TGTGCCAGCACCACCCCCCAGGGGTCCACTGAAGCTTTCTTT.

This clone was counted a single time. The J gene is TRBJ2-3, the V gene TRBV7-8, with 12 bases matching TRBD2. Germline assignment: CDR1 SGHVS and CDR2 FQNEAQ. CDR3 length: 16 amino acids. The junction had 9 bases not matched to a gene; V was cut back by 5 bases and J by 6 bases. CDR3 nucleotides: TGTGCCAGCAGCGAGGGACTAGCGGGCCTAGGTGATACGCAGTATTTT. Amino acids: CASSEGLAGLGDTQYF.

In this sample, this clone turned up once. The V and J genes are TRBV5-6 and TRBJ2-7; D uncertain. The V end lost 2 bases, the J end lost 4 bases, and 10 bases lay between the germline ends. Germline V CDR1 and CDR2: SGHDT, YYEEEE. The CDR3 is made up of 13 amino acids. CDR3 sequence: CASSFAGPYEQYF. The CDR3 coding sequence is TGTGCCAGCAGCTTCGCTGGCCCTTACGAGCAGTACTTC.

The chain uses TRBV12-5 and TRBJ2-2; 7 bases match TRBD1. The germline V gene encodes CDR1 LGHNT and CDR2 FRNRAP. The CDR3 totals 16 residues. V gave up 0 bases and J gave up 2 bases; unmatched junction bases: 3. CDR3 region: CASGLVGTDNTGELFF. The CDR3 region has the DNA TGTGCTAGTGGTTTGGTAGGGACAGATAACACCGGGGAGCTGTTTTTT.

V and J are TRBV6-1 and TRBJ2-3, with TRBD2 identical over 14 bases. The germline gives CDR1 MNHNS, CDR2 SASEGT. This CDR3 contains 15 residues. J was trimmed by 6 bases and V by 10 bases; bases with no gene match: 9. The CDR3 protein is CAIEGLAGESDTQYF. In DNA, the CDR3 is TGTGCCATCGAGGGACTAGCGGGAGAATCCGATACGCAGTATTTT.

This clone was counted a single time. The V and J genes are TRBV28 and TRBJ1-5; 7 bases are a match to TRBD1. The trim removed 8 bases at V and 2 bases at J, leaving 12 bases unmatched. In germline, CDR1 is MDHEN, CDR2 SYDVKM. This CDR3 region has 16 residues. CDR3 sequence (DNA): TGTGCCAGCTACTCTATAGGGGGCGATCGCAATCAGCCCCAGCATTTT. It translates to CASYSIGGDRNQPQHF.

This chain connects TRBV28 to TRBJ1-6, with a possible D match to TRBD1 (5 bases). Trimming pared 6 bases from V and 7 bases from J, leaving 19 bases between. The CDR3 runs to 16 residues. Germline CDR1 is MDHEN and CDR2 is SYDVKM. CDR3 residues: CASSGGWEGWNSPLHF. The DNA of the CDR3 is TGTGCCAGCAGCGGTGGGTGGGAGGGGTGGAATTCACCCCTCCACTTT.

The rearrangement uses TRBV30 and TRBJ2-1, with D unclear. CDR3 length equals 13 residues. V was shortened by 0 bases and J by 5 bases, with 8 bases between the two germline ends. Germline loops: CDR1 GTSNPN, CDR2 SVGIG (reference sequence). CDR3 protein: CAWSVLPNNEQFF. CDR3 nucleotide sequence: TGTGCCTGGAGTGTACTGCCAAACAATGAGCAGTTCTTC.

The V and J genes are TRBV6-6 and TRBJ2-1; 9 bases fit TRBD2. The trim removed 5 bases at V and 4 bases at J, leaving 9 bases unmatched. The CDR3 covers 16 residues. Germline V lookup: CDR1 MNHNY, CDR2 SVGAGI (reference sequence). The CDR3 nucleotides read TGTGCCAGCAGTGCCACGACTAGCGGATCTTACAATGAGCAGTTCTTC. It encodes CASSATTSGSYNEQFF.

The rearrangement joins TRBV6-1 to TRBJ1-1, with D perhaps matching TRBD1 (5 bases). The CDR3 extends over 15 amino acids. CDR1 is MNHNS, CDR2 SASEGT, per germline. V was clipped by 0 bases and J by 6 bases, with 14 bases between them. The CDR3 DNA sequence: TGTGCCAGCAGTGAAGCAACGGGGGTAGGCGCTGAAGCTTTCTTT. Protein: CASSEATGVGAEAFF.

The V call is TRBV29-1, the J call TRBJ2-3, with TRBD1 identical over 8 bases. Trimming took 7 bases from V and 3 from J; bases not matched to a gene: 3. The CDR3 has 12 amino acids. Germline V CDR1 and CDR2: SQVTM, ANQGSEA. CDR3 DNA: TGCAGCGGACAGGGGTTTACAGATACGCAGTATTTT. As protein: CSGQGFTDTQYF.